The 24 T cell receptor beta chains reported below all come from one sample, sequenced in a study of CD8 T cells in Susac syndrome. When the RNA was reverse transcribed, random hexamers were used with an input of about 0.5 to 1 ug. MiXCR, run by TCRdb on the immunoSEQ multiplex PCR reads, gives a single entry per CDR3 protein. The table has 160,000 or so distinct CDR3 sequences, around 95% seen once. Sequencing was performed on CD8+ T cells from PBMCs. The receptors come from a human donor with multiple sclerosis.

The genes are TRBV15 and TRBJ2-5; D is unclear. Germline V gene sequence: CDR1 LNHNV, CDR2 YYDKDF (reference sequence). This CDR3 region has 14 residues. V lost 2 bases, J lost 4 bases, and 11 bases lay in between. CDR3 residues: CATSRSDWGETQYF. In DNA form, the CDR3 reads TGTGCCACCAGCAGATCCGATTGGGGAGAGACCCAGTACTTC.

CDR3 loop: CSSRPYNEQFF. The CDR3 nucleotides read TGCAGCTCCCGCCCCTACAATGAGCAGTTCTTC. The V and J genes are TRBV20-1 and TRBJ2-1; unclear D gene. This CDR3 spans 11 amino acids. Germline V gene data show CDR1 as DFQATT and CDR2 as SNEGSKA (reference sequence).

This sequence joins TRBV7-8 and TRBJ1-6; 7 nucleotides agree with TRBD1. The germline V gene has CDR1 SGHVS and CDR2 FQNEAQ. The CDR3 is 14 residues long. V lost 5 bases, J lost 8 bases, and 6 bases stayed unmatched. CDR3 DNA sequence: TGTGCCAGCAGCCCAAGACAGGGAGATTCACCCCTCCACTTT. This translates into CASSPRQGDSPLHF.

V gene TRBV30 combines with J gene TRBJ1-1; D might be TRBD1 (5 bases). CDR1 is GTSNPN, CDR2 SVGIG, per germline (reference sequence). V gave up 0 bases and J gave up 4 bases, with 21 bases separating them. The CDR3 spans 17 residues. CDR3 nucleotides: TGTGCCTGGAGTGTACGCTTCAGGGAGAGTGTGGGCACTGAAGCTTTCTTT. It specifies CAWSVRFRESVGTEAFF.

This clonotype was seen once. J is TRBJ2-1 and V is TRBV9; TRBD2 matches 9 bases. This CDR3 has 18 amino acids. CDR1 is SGDLS, CDR2 YYNGEE, per germline. The V segment lost 10 bases and the J segment 1 base; nucleotides outside the gene matches: 18. In DNA, the CDR3 is TGTGCCCCCAAACACGGGGCGGGGGGGCCTGGTTCCTACAATGAGCAGTTCTTC. It is translated as CAPKHGAGGPGSYNEQFF.

This chain joins TRBV20-1 and TRBJ1-1; 9 bases agree with TRBD1. CDR1 and CDR2 from the germline V gene are DFQATT and SNEGSKA (reference sequence). The CDR3 contains 15 residues. The trim removed 7 bases at V and 8 bases at J, leaving 17 bases unmatched. The CDR3 here is CSGRTGEGLLFEAFF. In DNA form, the CDR3 reads TGCAGTGGAAGGACAGGGGAAGGGCTATTATTCGAAGCTTTCTTT.

This clonotype was seen a single time. The chain has TRBV27 and TRBJ2-7, with D unclear. CDR3 length: 16 amino acids. The V gene's germline CDR1 is MNHEY and CDR2 SMNVEV (reference sequence). The ends were cut back, 2 bases at V and 0 bases at J, with 14 bases in the middle. The CDR3 sequence is CASSLGYLSSSYEQYF. As DNA, the CDR3 is TGTGCCAGCAGTTTAGGGTACCTTTCGAGCTCCTACGAGCAGTACTTC.

The genes are TRBV9 and TRBJ2-2, with D possibly TRBD2 on 6 matching bases. The CDR3 length is 14 residues. Deletions cut 5 bases from V and 7 bases from J, with 15 bases between. Germline-derived CDR1 and CDR2 are SGDLS and YYNGEE. The CDR3 nucleotides are TGTGCCAGCAGTTTAGGACTAACAAACGGGGAGCTGTTTTTT. Residues: CASSLGLTNGELFF.

The V call is TRBV9, the J call TRBJ1-5; TRBD1 matches 8 bases. This CDR3 comprises 15 residues. Per the germline V gene, CDR1 is SGDLS and CDR2 is YYNGEE. The J segment lost 3 bases and the V segment lost 0 bases, leaving 2 bases of the junction unmatched. In nucleotides, the CDR3 is TGTGCCAGCAGCGTAGCAGGGGGCCCCAATCAGCCCCAGCATTTT. Its protein is CASSVAGGPNQPQHF.

CDR3 sequence (DNA): TGCAGCGTTGAAGATCCCGGGAGTCTGAACACTGAAGCTTTCTTT. The encoded protein is CSVEDPGSLNTEAFF. The chain carries TRBV29-1 and TRBJ1-1; D unclear. This CDR3 contains 15 residues. The germline gives CDR1 SQVTM, CDR2 ANQGSEA. The V gene lost 0 bases and the J gene lost 0 bases, with 11 bases spanning the gap.

The chain is built from TRBV6-5 and TRBJ1-5, with a weak D call TRBD1 (6 bases). CDR1 is MNHEY and CDR2 is SVGAGI in the germline V gene. The CDR3 length is 14 residues. V shed 3 bases and J shed 7 bases, with 13 bases lying between them. The CDR3 bases are TGTGCCAGCAGTTATGGGGCAGGGGTGCAGCCCCAGCATTTT. This encodes CASSYGAGVQPQHF.

Concerning this clonotype: The DNA is omitted, as the CDR3 cannot be located on it reliably, and the CDR3 follows TCRdb's listing. The CDR3 sequence: CASSTSVYNEQFF. The chain has TRBV2 and TRBJ2-1. The CDR3 contains 13 residues when both ends are counted. In germline, CDR1 is SNHLY, CDR2 FYNNEI.

The chain has TRBV30 and TRBJ1-1, with D maybe TRBD1 (5 bases). Looked up from germline, CDR1 is GTSNPN and CDR2 is SVGIG (reference sequence). The CDR3 length is 12 residues. V lost 5 bases and J lost 3, with 10 bases in between. The CDR3 sequence: CAWGPTDTEAFF. CDR3 nucleotides: TGTGCCTGGGGACCGACAGACACTGAAGCTTTCTTT.

V gene TRBV19 combines with J gene TRBJ1-5; no reliable D call. Germline V gene lookup returns CDR1 LNHDA and CDR2 SQIVND (reference sequence). This CDR3 has 15 residues. The V end was cut by 1 base, the J end by 1 base, with 8 bases between. For the CDR3, the DNA is TGTGCCAGTAGTATAGGCTCAGTAAGCAATCAGCCCCAGCATTTT. Residues: CASSIGSVSNQPQHF.

This clonotype was seen only a few times. Written as DNA, the CDR3 is TGTGCCAGCCGAGAGTTGAACACTGAAGCTTTCTTT. Protein product: CASRELNTEAFF. The chain has TRBV9 and TRBJ1-1; D unclear. CDR3 length: 12 residues. Per the germline V gene, CDR1 is SGDLS and CDR2 is YYNGEE. Deletions cut 7 bases from V and 0 bases from J, with 7 bases between. The whole variable domain, filled in from reference TRBV9 and TRBJ1-1, reads DSGVTQTPKHLITATGQRVTLRCSPRSGDLSVYWYQQSLDQGLQFLIQYYNGEERAKGNILERFSAQQFPDLHSELNLSSLELGDSALYFCASRELNTEAFFGQGTRLTVV.

This clonotype was seen a single time. V usage is TRBV20-1 and J usage is TRBJ2-1; 10 bases align to TRBD2. Germline V gene sequence: CDR1 DFQATT, CDR2 SNEGSKA (reference sequence). The CDR3 sequence is 15 residues long. J was trimmed by 5 bases and V by 6 bases; bases with no gene match: 10. CDR3 sequence reads: CSADPLAGMDNEQFF. In DNA form, the CDR3 reads TGCAGTGCCGACCCACTAGCGGGGATGGACAATGAGCAGTTCTTC.

The chain combines TRBV12-5 with TRBJ1-6; TRBD1 aligns across 8 bases. CDR1 and CDR2 (germline): LGHNT, FRNRAP. V dropped 0 bases and J dropped 5; count of bases not matched to a gene: 3. CDR3 size: 16 residues. The chain's CDR3 is CASGLVGTGNNSPLHF. The CDR3 DNA reads as TGTGCTAGTGGTTTGGTCGGGACAGGAAATAATTCACCCCTCCACTTT.

The CDR3 nucleotides read TGTGCCAGCAGCCGTGGGAGGGGGCGTATGGACACTGAAGCTTTCTTT. Protein: CASSRGRGRMDTEAFF. The rearrangement uses TRBV3-1 and TRBJ1-1; 7 positions agree with TRBD1. This CDR3 has 16 residues. Per the germline V gene, CDR1 is LGHDT and CDR2 is YNNKEL (reference sequence). V was clipped by 4 bases and J by 3 bases; unmatched bases: 11.

J is TRBJ1-1 and V is TRBV7-9; 7 bases are shared with TRBD1. The CDR3 runs 14 residues. The trim removed 5 bases at V and 5 bases at J, leaving 8 bases unmatched. Germline lookup yields CDR1 SEHNR and CDR2 FQNEAQ (reference sequence). CDR3 protein: CASSPRGLGTEAFF. For the CDR3, the DNA is TGTGCCAGCAGCCCAAGGGGGCTCGGAACTGAAGCTTTCTTT.

This chain joins TRBV30 and TRBJ1-5; D remains unclear. Trimming shortened V by 3 bases and J by 4 bases, and 13 bases separated the two germline ends. The CDR3 extends over 14 amino acids. CDR1 and CDR2 from the germline V gene are GTSNPN and SVGIG (reference sequence). The CDR3 loop is CAWSELSENQPQHF. In DNA form, the CDR3 reads TGTGCCTGGAGCGAATTATCAGAGAATCAGCCCCAGCATTTT.

The chain links TRBV30 to TRBJ2-1; D not resolved. Between the trimmed V and J ends, which lost 3 bases and 3 bases, there was a span of 21 bases. CDR3 length: 17 amino acids. Germline CDR1 GTSNPN, CDR2 SVGIG (reference sequence). DNA for the CDR3: TGTGCCTGGAGAAATAACCTGCAGGTACCTTTCTACAATGAGCAGTTCTTC. This codes for CAWRNNLQVPFYNEQFF.

The gene calls are TRBV27 and TRBJ2-7, with D perhaps being TRBD1 or TRBD2 (5 bases each). Trimming shortened V by 2 bases and J by 7 bases, and 15 bases separated the two germline ends. CDR3 length equals 14 residues. Germline V gives CDR1 MNHEY, CDR2 SMNVEV (reference sequence). CDR3 sequence (DNA): TGTGCCAGCAGTTTAGACCGGGCAGGGAGAGAGCAGTACTTC. Its protein is CASSLDRAGREQYF.

The rearrangement joins TRBV27 to TRBJ1-5; 7 positions agree with TRBD1. Trimming at V came to 4 bases and at J to 7 bases, leaving 10 bases not matched to a gene. Germline V lookup: CDR1 MNHEY, CDR2 SMNVEV (reference sequence). The CDR3 loop spans 15 amino acids. The CDR3 DNA follows: TGTGCCAGCAGTTCGACAGGGAGGGGACCCCAGCCCCAGCATTTT. Protein: CASSSTGRGPQPQHF.

J is TRBJ2-1 and V is TRBV30; 7 bases fit TRBD1. Germline V gives CDR1 GTSNPN, CDR2 SVGIG (reference sequence). Unmatched junction bases numbered 11, after V lost 2 bases and J lost 4 bases. The CDR3 contains 16 residues. The CDR3 here is CAWSSSLQGIYNEQFF. In DNA form, the CDR3 reads TGTGCCTGGAGTAGCTCGTTACAGGGGATTTACAATGAGCAGTTCTTC.